These 19 T cell receptor beta chains originate from one sample sequenced in a study of T cell repertoires in cytomegalovirus infection. TCRdb re-analysed the reads in MiXCR, keeping a single row per CDR3 protein. Among about 490,000 distinct CDR3 sequences listed, about 30% were seen once. Sequenced material: PBMCs. Every receptor here comes from a human donor in good health (CMV status not recorded). Some clones in this sample may be carry-over from other donors' samples.

This clonotype occurred many times. The rearrangement links TRBV7-2 to TRBJ2-3, with 12 bases fitting TRBD2. This CDR3 has 17 amino acids. V dropped 6 bases and J dropped 2; count of bases not matched to a gene: 9. CDR1 and CDR2 (germline): SGHTA, FQGNSA. This chain's CDR3 is CASRLTTSGGNTDTQYF. The CDR3 region has the DNA TGTGCCAGCAGGTTAACAACTAGCGGGGGGAACACAGATACGCAGTATTTT.

The table lists this clonotype with many counts. V usage is TRBV7-2 and J usage is TRBJ2-1, with D uncertain. Germline V gives CDR1 SGHTA, CDR2 FQGNSA. V was pared by 5 bases and J by 10 bases, with 12 bases between. The CDR3 runs 12 residues. The CDR3: CASSPGAGEQFF. CDR3 sequence (DNA): TGTGCCAGCAGCCCCGGAGCAGGCGAGCAGTTCTTC.

This clonotype appeared many times. The chain carries TRBV7-2 and TRBJ2-1; 7 positions match TRBD2. V was pared by 5 bases and J by 1 base, with 8 bases of the junction left unmatched. This CDR3 comprises 16 residues. The germline gives CDR1 SGHTA, CDR2 FQGNSA. The chain's CDR3 is CASSPSVGGSYNEQFF. As DNA, the CDR3 is TGTGCCAGCAGCCCCTCAGTGGGAGGGTCCTACAATGAGCAGTTCTTC.

This clonotype was seen ten or more times. The chain couples TRBV7-2 to TRBJ1-1, with 10 bases lining up with TRBD1. The CDR3 contains 16 residues. With 0 bases clipped from V and 1 base from J, the junction kept 2 bases outside the gene matches. The V gene's germline CDR1 is SGHTA and CDR2 FQGNSA. Here the CDR3 reads CASSLAGTGANTEAFF. The CDR3, as DNA: TGTGCCAGCAGCTTAGCCGGGACAGGGGCGAACACTGAAGCTTTCTTT.

The chain combines TRBV7-1 with TRBJ2-7, with D tentatively TRBD1 (6 bases). TRBV7-1 qualifies as an ORF whose function is uncertain. The V end lost 5 bases, the J end lost 8 bases, and 22 bases lay between the germline ends. This CDR3 is built from 15 residues. For the CDR3, the DNA is TGTGCCAGCAGCAACCAACATCGGACAGTTTCAAAGCAGTACTTC. It translates to CASSNQHRTVSKQYF.

In its sample, this clonotype was seen many times. The gene calls are TRBV11-2 and TRBJ2-7; no reliable D call. Germline V gene data show CDR1 as SGHAT and CDR2 as FQNNGV. V lost 3 bases and J lost 6, with 15 bases in between. This CDR3 comprises 14 residues. CDR3: CASSLTSIGPEQYF. CDR3 DNA: TGTGCCAGCAGCTTGACGTCTATCGGGCCCGAGCAGTACTTC. Using reference TRBV11-2 and TRBJ2-7 for the parts outside the CDR3, the full variable domain is EAGVAQSPRYKIIEKRQSVAFWCNPISGHATLYWYQQILGQGPKLLIQFQNNGVVDDSQLPKDRFSAERLKGVDSTLKIQPAKLEDSAVYLCASSLTSIGPEQYFGPGTRLTVT.

This clonotype was picked up a small number of times. The V call is TRBV9, the J call TRBJ2-7; no reliable D call. CDR3 length equals 13 residues. Trimming removed 0 bases from V and 6 bases from J, with 10 bases in between. The germline V gene has CDR1 SGDLS and CDR2 YYNGEE. In nucleotides, the CDR3 is TGTGCCAGCAGCGTAGAGGCAGGCGGCGAGCAGTACTTC. Its protein is CASSVEAGGEQYF.

This clonotype was detected only a few times. The chain joins TRBV12-3 or TRBV12-4 to TRBJ2-7; the D call may be TRBD1 or TRBD2 (7 bases each). The CDR3 has 13 residues. Trimming shortened V by 6 bases and J by 4 bases, and 13 bases separated the two germline ends. For the CDR3, the DNA is TGTGCCAGCAGAAGCGGGACAGATTACGAGCAGTACTTC. It encodes CASRSGTDYEQYF.

This clonotype was recorded many times. The V gene is TRBV6-1, the J gene TRBJ2-5; TRBD1 aligns across 10 bases. The trim removed 3 bases at V and 2 bases at J, leaving 6 bases unmatched. Germline V gene sequence: CDR1 MNHNS, CDR2 SASEGT. The CDR3 totals 16 residues. The CDR3 region has the DNA TGTGCCAGCAGTGAGGCCAAGGGACAGGGGCAAGAGACCCAGTACTTC. It codes for CASSEAKGQGQETQYF.

V is TRBV11-3 and J is TRBJ2-5; either TRBD1 or TRBD2 may supply D (6 bases each). Germline assignment: CDR1 SGHNT and CDR2 YENEEA. CDR3 length: 16 amino acids. V was pared by 4 bases and J by 4 bases, with 19 bases between. DNA of the CDR3: TGTGCCAGCAGCTCCTATTCGGGGGCGCGAGGAGAGACCCAGTACTTC. This sequence encodes CASSSYSGARGETQYF.

The rearrangement uses TRBV4-1 and TRBJ2-7; 8 bases match TRBD2. The germline V gene has CDR1 MGHRA and CDR2 YSYEKL. This CDR3 spans 16 amino acids. V was clipped by 1 base and J by 1 base; unmatched bases: 6. The CDR3 protein is CASSQVHGGGSYEQYF. CDR3 nucleotide sequence: TGCGCCAGCAGCCAAGTGCATGGCGGGGGGTCCTACGAGCAGTACTTC.

This chain connects TRBV15 to TRBJ2-6; D may be TRBD2 (6 bases). Germline V CDR1 and CDR2: LNHNV, YYDKDF (reference sequence). Trimming took 5 bases from V and 0 from J, leaving 8 bases between them. CDR3 size: 15 residues. The CDR3 bases are TGTGCCACCAGCGGAGGGAGCTCTGGGGCCAACGTCCTGACTTTC. Translation gives CATSGGSSGANVLTF.

This clonotype has at least ten counts. The gene calls are TRBV19 and TRBJ2-2; D call uncertain. The germline V gene encodes CDR1 LNHDA and CDR2 SQIVND (reference sequence). This CDR3 comprises 15 residues. The germline V and J ends were trimmed by 3 bases and 2 bases, with 10 bases remaining between them. DNA of the CDR3: TGTGCCAGTAGTATGGTGGCAAGCAACACCGGGGAGCTGTTTTTT. Amino acid sequence: CASSMVASNTGELFF.

This clonotype appeared many times. The chain carries TRBV7-2 and TRBJ2-7, with 7 positions matching TRBD2. The CDR3 has 15 amino acids. With V trimmed by 4 bases and J by 1 base, 7 bases remained unmatched. Per the germline V gene, CDR1 is SGHTA and CDR2 is FQGNSA. CDR3 residues: CASSSYQRGSYEQYF. The DNA for the CDR3 is TGTGCCAGCAGCTCCTACCAGCGGGGATCCTACGAGCAGTACTTC.

This sequence joins TRBV28 and TRBJ2-3; D possibly corresponds to TRBD2 (5 bases). This CDR3 region has 14 residues. V lost 4 bases and J lost 2, with 10 bases in between. The germline V gene has CDR1 MDHEN and CDR2 SYDVKM. Written as DNA, the CDR3 is TGTGCCAGCAGTTCCTCGGGGTACACAGATACGCAGTATTTT. Its translation is CASSSSGYTDTQYF.

This clonotype was detected many times. The genes are TRBV7-2 and TRBJ1-5; perhaps TRBD1 as D (5 bases). The CDR3 has 15 amino acids. The V gene's germline CDR1 is SGHTA and CDR2 FQGNSA. V dropped 1 base and J dropped 3 bases, with 10 bases sitting between them. The CDR3: CASSLGRGPNQPQHF. CDR3 sequence (DNA): TGTGCCAGCAGCTTAGGTAGGGGTCCCAATCAGCCCCAGCATTTT.

The V and J genes are TRBV7-9 and TRBJ2-5; 8 bases fit TRBD2. Germline V gene sequence: CDR1 SEHNR, CDR2 FQNEAQ (reference sequence). The CDR3 is made up of 17 amino acids. V gave up 5 bases and J gave up 4 bases; unmatched junction bases: 15. The DNA of the CDR3 is TGTGCCAGCAGCAGGGGCTTGTCGGGAGGGCCACGAGAGACCCAGTACTTC. It specifies CASSRGLSGGPRETQYF.

V and J are TRBV7-2 and TRBJ1-2; 7 bases map to TRBD1. The length of the CDR3 is 15 residues. V dropped 5 bases and J dropped 7; count of bases not matched to a gene: 13. Germline-derived CDR1 and CDR2 are SGHTA and FQGNSA. The CDR3 reads CASSVTGTAFGGYTF. The DNA of the CDR3 is TGTGCCAGCAGCGTCACCGGGACAGCTTTCGGTGGCTACACCTTC.

There are a few counts of this clonotype. The chain's CDR3 is CAISGTGVNYGYTF. The CDR3 nucleotides are TGTGCCATCAGCGGGACAGGGGTAAACTATGGCTACACCTTC. The chain links TRBV10-3 to TRBJ1-2, with 10 bases aligning to TRBD1. J lost 2 bases, V lost 6 bases, and 3 bases had no gene match. Germline values: CDR1 ENHRY, CDR2 SYGVKD. This CDR3 is 14 amino acids long.